Described below is a single T cell receptor beta chain sequence and its context. Its antigen is not identified. The data stem from a study of cytomegalovirus exposure and HLA in healthy donors. Use of 60 Vbeta and 13 Jbeta primers characterized the PCR. The assay was immunoSEQ multiplex PCR, and TCRdb's table has in-frame clones only and misses some. Here the sample spans around 140,000 clones, over 70% being singletons. Everyone who donated was a healthy bone marrow donor. The trim removed 3 bases at V and 4 bases at J, leaving 23 bases unmatched. CDR3 size: 21 residues. Germline V gene sequence: CDR1 LGHNA, CDR2 YSLEER. General observations from the study: A missense DCLRE1C variant was associated with V- and J-gene trimming of TCR beta chains in a later analysis, and an independent cohort replicated the association. The study designated 150 to 200 TCR beta chains cytomegalovirus-associated.

Input material: PBMCs. This sequence was found in a woman aged 40 to 49 in good health and CMV-seronegative. The rearrangement links TRBV4-3 to TRBJ1-3; the match to TRBD1 covers 8 bases. CDR3 bases: TGCGCCAGCAGCCAGGAGGGGTCGGGGACAGGCTTTTTTGGGGGCGGAAACACCATATATTTT. This codes for CASSQEGSGTGFFGGGNTIYF.